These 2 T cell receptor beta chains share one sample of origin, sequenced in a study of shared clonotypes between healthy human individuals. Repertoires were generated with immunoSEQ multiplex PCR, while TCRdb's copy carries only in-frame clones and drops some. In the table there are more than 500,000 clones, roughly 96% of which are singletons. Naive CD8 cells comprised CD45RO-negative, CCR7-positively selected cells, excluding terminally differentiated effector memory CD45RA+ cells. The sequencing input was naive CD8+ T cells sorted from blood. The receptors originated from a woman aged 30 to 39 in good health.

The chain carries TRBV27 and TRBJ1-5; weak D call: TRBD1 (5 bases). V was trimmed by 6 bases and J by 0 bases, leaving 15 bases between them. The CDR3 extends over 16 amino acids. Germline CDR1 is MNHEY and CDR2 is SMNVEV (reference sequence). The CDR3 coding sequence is TGTGCCAGCAGCCTCCCGACAGAGAATAGCAATCAGCCCCAGCATTTT. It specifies CASSLPTENSNQPQHF.

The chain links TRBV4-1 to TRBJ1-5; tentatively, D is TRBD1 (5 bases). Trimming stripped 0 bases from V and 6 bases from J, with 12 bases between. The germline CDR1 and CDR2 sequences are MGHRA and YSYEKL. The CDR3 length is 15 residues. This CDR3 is CASSQDTGGAQPQHF. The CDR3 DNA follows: TGCGCCAGCAGCCAAGATACCGGGGGTGCTCAGCCCCAGCATTTT.